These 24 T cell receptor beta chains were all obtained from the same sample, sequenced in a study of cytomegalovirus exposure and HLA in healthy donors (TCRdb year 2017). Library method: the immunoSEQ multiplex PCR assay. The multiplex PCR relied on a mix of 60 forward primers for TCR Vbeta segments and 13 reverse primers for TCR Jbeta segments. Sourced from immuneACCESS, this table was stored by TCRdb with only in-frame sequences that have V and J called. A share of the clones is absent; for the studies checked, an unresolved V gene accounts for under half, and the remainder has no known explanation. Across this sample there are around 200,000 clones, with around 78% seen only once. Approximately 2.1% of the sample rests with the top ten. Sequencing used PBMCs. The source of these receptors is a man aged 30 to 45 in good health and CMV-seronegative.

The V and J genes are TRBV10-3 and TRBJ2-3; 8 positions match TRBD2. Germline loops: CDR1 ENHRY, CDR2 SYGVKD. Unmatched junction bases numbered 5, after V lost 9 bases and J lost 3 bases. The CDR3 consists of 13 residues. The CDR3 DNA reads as TGTGCCATACGAGCGGGAGTAACAGATACGCAGTATTTT. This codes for CAIRAGVTDTQYF.

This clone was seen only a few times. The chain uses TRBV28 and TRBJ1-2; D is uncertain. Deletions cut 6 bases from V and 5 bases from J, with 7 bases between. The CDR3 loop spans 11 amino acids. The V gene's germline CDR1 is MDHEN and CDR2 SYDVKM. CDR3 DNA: TGTGCCAGCAGGCACTCTTATGGCTACACCTTC. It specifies CASRHSYGYTF.

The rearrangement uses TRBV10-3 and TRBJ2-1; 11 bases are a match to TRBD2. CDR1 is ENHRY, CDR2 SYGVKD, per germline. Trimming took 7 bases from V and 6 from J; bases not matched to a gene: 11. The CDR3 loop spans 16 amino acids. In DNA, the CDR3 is TGTGCCATCACCAACTCTAGCGGGAGGAAGAGCAATGAGCAGTTCTTC. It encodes CAITNSSGRKSNEQFF.

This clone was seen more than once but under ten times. CDR3 residues: CASSPGGGLAVYTDTQYF. CDR3 nucleotide sequence: TGTGCCAGCAGCCCTGGTGGAGGACTAGCGGTTTACACAGATACGCAGTATTTT. This chain links TRBV5-6 with TRBJ2-3; 10 bases line up with TRBD2. CDR3 length equals 18 residues. The germline CDR1 and CDR2 sequences are SGHDT and YYEEEE. J lost 2 bases, V lost 4 bases, and 13 bases had no gene match.

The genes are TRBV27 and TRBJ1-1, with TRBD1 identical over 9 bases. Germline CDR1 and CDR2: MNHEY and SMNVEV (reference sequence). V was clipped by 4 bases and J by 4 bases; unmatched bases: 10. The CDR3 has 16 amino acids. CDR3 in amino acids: CASSWGKDRGSTEAFF. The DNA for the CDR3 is TGTGCCAGCAGTTGGGGAAAGGACAGGGGCAGCACTGAAGCTTTCTTT.

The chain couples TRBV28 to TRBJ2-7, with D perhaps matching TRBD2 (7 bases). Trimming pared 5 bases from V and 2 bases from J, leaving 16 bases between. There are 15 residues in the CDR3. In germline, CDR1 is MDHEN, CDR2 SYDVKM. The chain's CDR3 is CASSAPGGRAYEQYF. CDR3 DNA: TGTGCCAGCAGTGCACCCGGGGGGCGGGCCTACGAGCAGTACTTC.

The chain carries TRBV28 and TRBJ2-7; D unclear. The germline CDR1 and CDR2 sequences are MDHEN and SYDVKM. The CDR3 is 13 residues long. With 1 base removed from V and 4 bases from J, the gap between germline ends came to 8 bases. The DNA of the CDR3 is TGTGCCAGCAGTTTATCCCCGACTTACGAGCAGTACTTC. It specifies CASSLSPTYEQYF. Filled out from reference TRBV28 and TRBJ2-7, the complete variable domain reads DVKVTQSSRYLVKRTGEKVFLECVQDMDHENMFWYRQDPGLGLRLIYFSYDVKMKEKGDIPEGYSVSREKKERFSLILESASTNQTSMYLCASSLSPTYEQYFGPGTRLTVT.

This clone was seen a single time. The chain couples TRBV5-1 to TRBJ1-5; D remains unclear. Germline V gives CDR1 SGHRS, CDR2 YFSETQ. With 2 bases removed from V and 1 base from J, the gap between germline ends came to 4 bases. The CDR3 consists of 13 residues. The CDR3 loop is CASSFGSNQPQHF. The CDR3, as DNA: TGCGCCAGCAGCTTTGGCAGCAATCAGCCCCAGCATTTT. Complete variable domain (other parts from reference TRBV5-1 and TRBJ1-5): KAGVTQTPRYLIKTRGQQVTLSCSPISGHRSVSWYQQTPGQGLQFLFEYFSETQRNKGNFPGRFSGRQFSNSRSEMNVSTLELGDSALYLCASSFGSNQPQHFGDGTRLSIL.

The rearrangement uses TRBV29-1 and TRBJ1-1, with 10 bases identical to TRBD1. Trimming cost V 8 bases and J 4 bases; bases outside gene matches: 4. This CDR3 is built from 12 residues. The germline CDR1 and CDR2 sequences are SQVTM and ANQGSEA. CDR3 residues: CSSGQGVTEAFF. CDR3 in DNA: TGCAGCTCCGGACAGGGGGTCACTGAAGCTTTCTTT.

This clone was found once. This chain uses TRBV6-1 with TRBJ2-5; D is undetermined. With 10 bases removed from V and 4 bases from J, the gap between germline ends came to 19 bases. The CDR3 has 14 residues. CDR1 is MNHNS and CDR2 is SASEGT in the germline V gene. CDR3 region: CATLISPSGETQYF. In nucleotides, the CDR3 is TGTGCCACTCTGATTTCCCCGAGTGGAGAGACCCAGTACTTC.

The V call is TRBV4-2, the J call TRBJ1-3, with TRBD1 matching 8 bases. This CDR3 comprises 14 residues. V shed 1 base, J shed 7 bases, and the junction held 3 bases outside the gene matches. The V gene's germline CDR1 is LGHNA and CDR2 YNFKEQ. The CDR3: CASSQVTGANTIYF. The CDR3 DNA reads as TGTGCCAGCAGCCAAGTGACAGGGGCGAACACCATATATTTT.

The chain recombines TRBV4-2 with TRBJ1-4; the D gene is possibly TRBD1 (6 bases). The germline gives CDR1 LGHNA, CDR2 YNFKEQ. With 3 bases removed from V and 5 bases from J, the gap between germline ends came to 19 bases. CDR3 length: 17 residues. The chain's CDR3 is CASSHPSGGLGNEKLFF. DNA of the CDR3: TGTGCCAGCAGCCATCCCTCCGGGGGGCTCGGGAATGAAAAACTGTTTTTT.

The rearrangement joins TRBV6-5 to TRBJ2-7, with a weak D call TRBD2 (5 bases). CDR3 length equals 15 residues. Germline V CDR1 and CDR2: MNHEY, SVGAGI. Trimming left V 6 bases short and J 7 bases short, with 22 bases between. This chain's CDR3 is CASRSSGSHLREQYF. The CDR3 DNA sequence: TGTGCCAGCAGGTCAAGCGGAAGTCACCTACGAGAGCAGTACTTC.

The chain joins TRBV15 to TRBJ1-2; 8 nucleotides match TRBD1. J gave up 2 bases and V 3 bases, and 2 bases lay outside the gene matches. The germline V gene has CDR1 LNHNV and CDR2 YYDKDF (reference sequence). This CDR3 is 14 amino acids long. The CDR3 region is CATSSQGANYGYTF. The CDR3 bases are TGTGCCACCAGCAGCCAGGGGGCGAACTATGGCTACACCTTC.

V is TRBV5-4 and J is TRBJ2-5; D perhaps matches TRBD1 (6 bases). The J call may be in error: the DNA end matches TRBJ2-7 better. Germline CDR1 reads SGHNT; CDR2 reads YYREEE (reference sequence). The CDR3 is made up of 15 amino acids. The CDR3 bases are TGTGCCAGCAGCTTTCCCGGGACAAACTCCTACGAGCAGTACTTC. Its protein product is CASSFPGTNSYEQYF.

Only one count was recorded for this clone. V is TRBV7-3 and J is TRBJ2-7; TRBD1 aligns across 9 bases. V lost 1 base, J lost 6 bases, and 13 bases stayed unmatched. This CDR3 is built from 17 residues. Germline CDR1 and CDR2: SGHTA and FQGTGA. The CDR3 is CASSLIGGTGTQGEQYF. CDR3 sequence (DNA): TGTGCCAGCAGCTTAATTGGTGGGACAGGGACCCAGGGCGAGCAGTACTTC.

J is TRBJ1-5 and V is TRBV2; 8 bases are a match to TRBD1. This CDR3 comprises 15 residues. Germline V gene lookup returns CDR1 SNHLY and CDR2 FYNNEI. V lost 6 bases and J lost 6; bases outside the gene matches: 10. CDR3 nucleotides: TGTGCCAGCAGGGCTGGACAGGGTAGCGGTCAGCCCCAGCATTTT. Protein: CASRAGQGSGQPQHF.

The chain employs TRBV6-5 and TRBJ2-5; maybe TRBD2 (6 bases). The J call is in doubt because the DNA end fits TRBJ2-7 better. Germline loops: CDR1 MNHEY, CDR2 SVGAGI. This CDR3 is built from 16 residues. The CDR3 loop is CASSYSAGPSSYEQYF. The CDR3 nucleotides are TGTGCCAGCAGTTACTCGGCGGGGCCGAGCTCCTACGAGCAGTACTTC.

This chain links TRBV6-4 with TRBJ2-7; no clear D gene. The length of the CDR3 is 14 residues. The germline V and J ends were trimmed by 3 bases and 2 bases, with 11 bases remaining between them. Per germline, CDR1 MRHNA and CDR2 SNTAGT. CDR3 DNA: TGTGCCAGCAGTGAGGTTGGCCCCACCTACGAGCAGTACTTC. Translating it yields CASSEVGPTYEQYF.

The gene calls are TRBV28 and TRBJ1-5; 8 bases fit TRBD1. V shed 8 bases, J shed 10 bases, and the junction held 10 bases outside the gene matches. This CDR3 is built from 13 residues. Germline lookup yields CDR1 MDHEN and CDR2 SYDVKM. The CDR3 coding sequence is TGTGCCAGCGGACAGGGTGGGTATCTACCCCAGCATTTT. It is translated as CASGQGGYLPQHF.

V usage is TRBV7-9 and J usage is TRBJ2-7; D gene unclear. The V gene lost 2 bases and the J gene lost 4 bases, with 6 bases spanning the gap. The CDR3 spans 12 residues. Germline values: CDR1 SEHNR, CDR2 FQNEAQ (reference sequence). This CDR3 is CASSLMLYEQYF. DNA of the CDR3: TGTGCCAGCAGCTTAATGCTATACGAGCAGTACTTC.

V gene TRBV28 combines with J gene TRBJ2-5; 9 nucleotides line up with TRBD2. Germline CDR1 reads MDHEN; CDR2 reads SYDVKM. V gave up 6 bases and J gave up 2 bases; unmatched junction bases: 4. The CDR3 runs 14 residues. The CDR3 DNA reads TGTGCCAGCAGGACGACTAGCGGACAAGAGACCCAGTACTTC. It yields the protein CASRTTSGQETQYF.

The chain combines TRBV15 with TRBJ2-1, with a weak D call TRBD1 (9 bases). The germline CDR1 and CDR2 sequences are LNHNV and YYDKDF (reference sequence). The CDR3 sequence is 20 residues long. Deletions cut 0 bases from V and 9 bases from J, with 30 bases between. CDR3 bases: TGTGCCACCAGCAGAGAACCGGGACAGGGTCTAATTCCGCTAGCGGGTGAGCAGTTCTTC. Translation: CATSREPGQGLIPLAGEQFF.

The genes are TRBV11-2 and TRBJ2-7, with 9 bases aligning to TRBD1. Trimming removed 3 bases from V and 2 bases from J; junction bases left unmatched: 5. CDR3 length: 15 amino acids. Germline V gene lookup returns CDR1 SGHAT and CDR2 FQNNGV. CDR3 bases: TGTGCCAGCAGCTTTCGACAGGGGGGACCCTACGAGCAGTACTTC. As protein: CASSFRQGGPYEQYF. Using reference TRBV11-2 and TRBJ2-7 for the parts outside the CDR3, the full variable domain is EAGVAQSPRYKIIEKRQSVAFWCNPISGHATLYWYQQILGQGPKLLIQFQNNGVVDDSQLPKDRFSAERLKGVDSTLKIQPAKLEDSAVYLCASSFRQGGPYEQYFGPGTRLTVT.